The 16 T cell receptor beta chains in this list originate from one sample, sequenced in a study of OX40 agonist ivuxolimab in advanced cancers. This table comes from immunoSEQ multiplex PCR, and its TCRdb copy is limited to in-frame clones, with some not included. The sample lists about 25,000 clones; around 80% were seen once. The source was CD4+ or CD8+ T cells sorted from blood, collected in a trial of the OX40 agonist ivuxolimab. Receptor source: an adult with an advanced solid tumor such as melanoma, head and neck, liver or kidney cancer.

This clone was seen more than once but under ten times. V gene TRBV5-4 combines with J gene TRBJ1-2; 9 bases fit TRBD1. Germline V gene sequence: CDR1 SGHNT, CDR2 YYREEE (reference sequence). Unmatched junction bases numbered 8, after V lost 5 bases and J lost 6 bases. The CDR3 covers 14 residues. In DNA, the CDR3 is TGTGCCAGCAGATATCGACAGGGGGTGGATGGCTACACCTTC. Translating it yields CASRYRQGVDGYTF.

The genes are TRBV21-1 and TRBJ1-3; the D call in the table, TRBD1, was not verified against the DNA. TRBV21-1 represents a pseudogene. This CDR3 is 15 amino acids long. The CDR3 region is CASSTGTPSGNTIYF. Here the CDR3 DNA reads TGTGCCAGCAGCACCGGGACACCCTCTGGAAACACCATATATTTT.

The chain recombines TRBV7-8 with TRBJ2-5; D remains ambiguous. The assigned J gene may be wrong: the sequence end matches TRBJ2-7 better. Germline V gene lookup returns CDR1 SGHVS and CDR2 FQNEAQ. CDR3 length: 12 amino acids. CDR3 in DNA: TGTGCCAGCAGCTTAGGCGATTACGAGCAGTACTTC. Translated: CASSLGDYEQYF.

V usage is TRBV2 and J usage is TRBJ1-1; tentatively, D is TRBD1 (6 bases). Trimming removed 3 bases from V and 7 bases from J, with 12 bases in between. Germline lookup yields CDR1 SNHLY and CDR2 FYNNEI. The CDR3 runs 13 residues. CDR3 sequence (DNA): TGTGCCAGCAGTGATGGACAGAGAAATGAAGCTTTCTTT. Residues: CASSDGQRNEAFF.

This clone was counted a single time. J is TRBJ2-1 and V is TRBV9; D is possibly TRBD1 (5 bases). Trimming stripped 0 bases from V and 9 bases from J, with 10 bases between. From germline, CDR1 is SGDLS and CDR2 YYNGEE. CDR3 length: 13 amino acids. In nucleotides, the CDR3 is TGTGCCAGCAGCGTAGGGGGTAGGGGTGAGCAGTTCTTC. It encodes CASSVGGRGEQFF.

This clone was recorded only once. V and J are TRBV7-3 and TRBJ2-2; no definite D call. Trimming took off 6 bases at V and 1 base at J, with 3 bases between the two ends. Looked up from germline, CDR1 is SGHTA and CDR2 is FQGTGA. The CDR3 has 12 residues. The CDR3 loop is CASSENTGELFF. The CDR3 coding sequence is TGTGCCAGCAGTGAGAACACCGGGGAGCTGTTTTTT.

This chain links TRBV27 with TRBJ2-7; D ambiguous. Germline lookup yields CDR1 MNHEY and CDR2 SMNVEV (reference sequence). This CDR3 region has 14 residues. Trimming left V 0 bases short and J 1 base short, with 7 bases between. CDR3 region: CASSLSSKSYEQYF. DNA for the CDR3: TGTGCCAGCAGTTTATCTAGTAAGTCCTACGAGCAGTACTTC.

The V and J genes are TRBV27 and TRBJ2-1, with D perhaps matching TRBD1 or TRBD2 (5 bases each). In germline, CDR1 is MNHEY, CDR2 SMNVEV (reference sequence). V lost 5 bases and J 0 bases, leaving 14 bases between the germline ends. CDR3 length equals 16 residues. The CDR3 is CASSTLAGASYNEQFF. DNA of the CDR3: TGTGCCAGCAGTACCCTAGCCGGGGCCTCCTACAATGAGCAGTTCTTC.

The chain uses TRBV7-8 and TRBJ2-7, with TRBD2 identical over 14 bases. The CDR3 sequence is 16 residues long. Germline V gene data show CDR1 as SGHVS and CDR2 as FQNEAQ. Losses at the gene ends were 1 base for V and 7 bases for J; bases not matched to a gene: 6. The CDR3 region has the DNA TGTGCCAGCAGCTTAGGTAGGGGACTAGCGGGAGTTGAGCAGTACTTC. Translated: CASSLGRGLAGVEQYF.

This clone was detected only once. CDR3 loop: CASSLTGYNEQYF. DNA of the CDR3: TGTGCCAGCAGCCTGACAGGGTACAACGAGCAGTACTTC. This chain joins TRBV14 and TRBJ2-7, with 7 bases lining up with TRBD1. With 4 bases clipped from V and 5 bases from J, the junction kept 5 bases outside the gene matches. CDR3 length: 13 amino acids. The germline CDR1 and CDR2 sequences are SGHDN and FVKESK.

This clone was recorded only once. The chain couples TRBV11-2 to TRBJ2-5; no reliable D call. CDR1 SGHAT and CDR2 FQNNGV come from the germline V gene. CDR3 size: 12 residues. V lost 4 bases to trimming and J lost 2 bases, with 5 bases between them. The CDR3 loop reads CASSSLQETQYF. The CDR3 DNA reads as TGTGCCAGCAGCTCACTACAAGAGACCCAGTACTTC.

The chain combines TRBV6-5 with TRBJ2-1; 7 bases agree with TRBD2. Germline assignment: CDR1 MNHEY and CDR2 SVGAGI. V trimming: 0 bases; J trimming: 2 bases; junction bases outside the gene matches: 4. This CDR3 has 16 amino acids. CDR3 amino acids: CASSYSPSGTYNEQFF. The CDR3 DNA reads as TGTGCCAGCAGTTACTCGCCCAGCGGGACCTACAATGAGCAGTTCTTC.

The genes are TRBV7-3 and TRBJ2-2, with a weak D call TRBD2 (5 bases). The CDR3 is 17 amino acids. Germline-derived CDR1 and CDR2 are SGHTA and FQGTGA. V was cut by 6 bases and J by 1 base, with 18 bases left in between. CDR3 sequence reads: CASSHSPPAGNTGELFF. In DNA form, the CDR3 reads TGTGCCAGCAGTCATAGTCCCCCCGCGGGGAACACCGGGGAGCTGTTTTTT.

This clone was found once. V usage is TRBV4-1 and J usage is TRBJ1-5; tentative D call: TRBD1 (5 bases). Germline V gene sequence: CDR1 MGHRA, CDR2 YSYEKL. CDR3 size: 14 residues. V was shortened by 4 bases and J by 7 bases, with 14 bases between the two germline ends. The CDR3 spells CASSPQWGEQPQHF. CDR3 DNA sequence: TGCGCCAGCAGCCCGCAATGGGGGGAACAGCCCCAGCATTTT.

This chain uses TRBV9 with TRBJ1-2; D is possibly TRBD1 (6 bases). The CDR3 loop spans 14 amino acids. V shed 3 bases and J shed 2 bases, with 11 bases lying between them. Germline loops: CDR1 SGDLS, CDR2 YYNGEE. In nucleotides, the CDR3 is TGTGCCAGCAGCGGGACAGCAAACAACTATGGCTACACCTTC. It specifies CASSGTANNYGYTF.

The chain carries TRBV4-1 and TRBJ2-7, with D perhaps TRBD2 (6 bases). The germline V gene encodes CDR1 MGHRA and CDR2 YSYEKL. This CDR3 is 19 amino acids long. The V end was cut by 0 bases, the J end by 1 base, with 22 bases between. The CDR3 loop reads CASSQDRQGRDSPSYEQYF. CDR3 in DNA: TGCGCCAGCAGCCAAGATCGTCAGGGAAGGGACTCTCCTTCCTACGAGCAGTACTTC.